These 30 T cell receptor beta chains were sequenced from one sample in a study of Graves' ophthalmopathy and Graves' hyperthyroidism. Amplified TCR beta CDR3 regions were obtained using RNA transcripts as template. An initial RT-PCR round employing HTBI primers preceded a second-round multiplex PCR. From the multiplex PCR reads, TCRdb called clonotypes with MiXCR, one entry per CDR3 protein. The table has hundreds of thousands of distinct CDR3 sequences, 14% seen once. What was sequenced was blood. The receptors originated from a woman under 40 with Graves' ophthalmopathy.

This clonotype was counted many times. Written as DNA, the CDR3 is TGCGCCAGCAGCCAAGAGCCCGGAACTAACTATGGCTACACCTTC. Translating gives CASSQEPGTNYGYTF. The chain couples TRBV4-1 to TRBJ1-2, with D hard to call. The CDR3 is made up of 15 amino acids. The V gene lost 0 bases and the J gene lost 0 bases, with 8 bases spanning the gap. From germline, CDR1 is MGHRA and CDR2 YSYEKL.

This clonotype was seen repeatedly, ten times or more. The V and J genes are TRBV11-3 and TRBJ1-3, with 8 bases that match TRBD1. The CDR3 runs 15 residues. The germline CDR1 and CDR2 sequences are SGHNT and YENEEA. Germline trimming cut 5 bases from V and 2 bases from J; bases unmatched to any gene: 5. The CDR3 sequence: CASSVRQGTGNTIYF. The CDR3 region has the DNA TGTGCCAGCAGCGTACGACAGGGGACTGGAAACACCATATATTTT.

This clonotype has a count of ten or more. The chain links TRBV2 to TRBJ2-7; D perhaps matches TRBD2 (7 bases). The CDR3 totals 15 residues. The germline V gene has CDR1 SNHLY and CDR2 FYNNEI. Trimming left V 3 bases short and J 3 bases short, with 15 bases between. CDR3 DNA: TGTGCCAGCAGTGATTCGTGGGAGGGGGACTACGAGCAGTACTTC. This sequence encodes CASSDSWEGDYEQYF.

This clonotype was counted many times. In nucleotides, the CDR3 is TGCAGTGCAAGGGGTCCGGGACTGATTAATTCACCCCTCCACTTT. Encoded protein: CSARGPGLINSPLHF. The chain couples TRBV20-1 to TRBJ1-6, with D possibly matching TRBD1 (5 bases). Germline lookup yields CDR1 DFQATT and CDR2 SNEGSKA (reference sequence). V lost 6 bases and J lost 6, with 18 bases in between. The CDR3 covers 15 residues.

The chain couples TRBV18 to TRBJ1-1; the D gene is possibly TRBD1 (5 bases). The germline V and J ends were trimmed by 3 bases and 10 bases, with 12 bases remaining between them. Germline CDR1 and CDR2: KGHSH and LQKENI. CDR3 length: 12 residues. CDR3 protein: CASSPGVWGAFF. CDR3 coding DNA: TGTGCCAGCTCACCGGGGGTTTGGGGAGCTTTCTTT. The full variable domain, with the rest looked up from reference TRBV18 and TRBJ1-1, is NAGVMQNPRHLVRRRGQEARLRCSPMKGHSHVYWYRQLPEEGLKFMVYLQKENIIDESGMPKERFSAEFPKEGPSILRIQQVVRGDSAAYFCASSPGVWGAFFGQGTRLTVV.

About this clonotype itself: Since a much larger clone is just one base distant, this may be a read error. The CDR3 nucleotides are TGTGCCAGCAGCTTGGACCAAACATACGAGCAGTACGTC. It translates to CASSLDQTYEQYV. The chain links TRBV5-4 to TRBJ2-7; D ambiguous. CDR1 and CDR2 from the germline V gene are SGHNT and YYREEE (reference sequence). This CDR3 contains 13 residues. Trimming removed 0 bases at V and 4 bases at J, with 8 bases between.

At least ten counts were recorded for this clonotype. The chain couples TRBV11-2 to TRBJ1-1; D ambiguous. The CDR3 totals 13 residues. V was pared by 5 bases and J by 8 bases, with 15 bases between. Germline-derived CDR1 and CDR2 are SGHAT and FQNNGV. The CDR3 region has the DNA TGTGCCAGCAGCGTCCTGGAAGGGAGGGAAGCTTTCTTT. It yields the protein CASSVLEGREAFF. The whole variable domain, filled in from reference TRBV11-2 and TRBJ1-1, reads EAGVAQSPRYKIIEKRQSVAFWCNPISGHATLYWYQQILGQGPKLLIQFQNNGVVDDSQLPKDRFSAERLKGVDSTLKIQPAKLEDSAVYLCASSVLEGREAFFGQGTRLTVV.

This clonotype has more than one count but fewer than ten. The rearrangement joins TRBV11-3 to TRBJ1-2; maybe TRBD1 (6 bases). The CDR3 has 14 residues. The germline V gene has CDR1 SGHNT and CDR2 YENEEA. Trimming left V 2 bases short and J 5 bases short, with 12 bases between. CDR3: CASSLSGDLYGYTF. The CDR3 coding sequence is TGTGCCAGCAGCTTATCAGGGGACTTATATGGCTACACCTTC.

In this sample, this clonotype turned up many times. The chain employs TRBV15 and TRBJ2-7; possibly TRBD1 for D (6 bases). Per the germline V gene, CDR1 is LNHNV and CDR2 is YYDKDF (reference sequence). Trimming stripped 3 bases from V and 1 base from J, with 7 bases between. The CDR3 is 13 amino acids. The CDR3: CATSRDRSYEQYF. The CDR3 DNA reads TGTGCCACCAGCAGGGACAGATCCTACGAGCAGTACTTC.

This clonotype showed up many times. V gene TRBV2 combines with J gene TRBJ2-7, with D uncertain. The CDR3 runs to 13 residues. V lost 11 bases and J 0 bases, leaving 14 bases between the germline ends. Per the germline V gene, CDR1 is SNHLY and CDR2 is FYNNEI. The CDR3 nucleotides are TGTGCCTCCTCGAAGGACCTCTCCTACGAGCAGTACTTC. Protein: CASSKDLSYEQYF.

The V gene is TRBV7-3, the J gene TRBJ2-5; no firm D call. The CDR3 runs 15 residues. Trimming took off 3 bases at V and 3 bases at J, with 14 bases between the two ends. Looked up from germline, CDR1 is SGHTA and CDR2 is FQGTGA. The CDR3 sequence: CASSFGPGREETQYF. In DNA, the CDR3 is TGTGCCAGCAGCTTCGGTCCCGGCAGAGAAGAGACCCAGTACTTC.

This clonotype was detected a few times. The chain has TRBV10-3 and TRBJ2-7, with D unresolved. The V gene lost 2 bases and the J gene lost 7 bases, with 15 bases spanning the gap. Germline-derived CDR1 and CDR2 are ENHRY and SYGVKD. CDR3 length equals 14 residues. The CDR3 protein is CAISEDGPLGEQYF. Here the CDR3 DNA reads TGTGCCATCAGTGAGGACGGTCCCCTAGGGGAGCAGTACTTC.

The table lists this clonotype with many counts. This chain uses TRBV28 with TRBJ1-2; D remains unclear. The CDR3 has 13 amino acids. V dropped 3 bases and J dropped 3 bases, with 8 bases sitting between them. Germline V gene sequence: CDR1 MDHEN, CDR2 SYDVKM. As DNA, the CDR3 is TGTGCCAGCAGTTTGCCCCACGACTATGGCTACACCTTC. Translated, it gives CASSLPHDYGYTF.

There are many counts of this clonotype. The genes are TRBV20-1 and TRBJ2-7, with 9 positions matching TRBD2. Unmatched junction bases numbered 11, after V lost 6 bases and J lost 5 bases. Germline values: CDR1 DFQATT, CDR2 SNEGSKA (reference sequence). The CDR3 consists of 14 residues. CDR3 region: CSAEPASGVNEQYF. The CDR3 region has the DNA TGCAGTGCCGAGCCCGCTAGCGGGGTCAACGAGCAGTACTTC.

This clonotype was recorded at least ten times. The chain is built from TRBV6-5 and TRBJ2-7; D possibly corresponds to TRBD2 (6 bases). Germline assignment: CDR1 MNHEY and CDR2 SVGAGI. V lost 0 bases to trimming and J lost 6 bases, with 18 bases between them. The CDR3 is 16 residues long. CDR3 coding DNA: TGTGCCAGCAGTTACTCGAGTTTCGGTGGGGGGAGCGAGCAGTACTTC. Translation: CASSYSSFGGGSEQYF.

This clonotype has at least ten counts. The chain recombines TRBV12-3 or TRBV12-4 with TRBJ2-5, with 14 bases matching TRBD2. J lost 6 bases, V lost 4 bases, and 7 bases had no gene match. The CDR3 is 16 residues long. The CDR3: CASSYPGLAGVKTQYF. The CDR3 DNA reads TGTGCCAGCAGTTATCCGGGACTAGCGGGAGTTAAGACCCAGTACTTC.

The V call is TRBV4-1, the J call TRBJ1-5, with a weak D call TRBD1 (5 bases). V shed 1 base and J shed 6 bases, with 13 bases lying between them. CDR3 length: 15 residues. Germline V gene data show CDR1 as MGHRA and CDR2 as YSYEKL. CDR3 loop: CASSQVPRGGQPQHF. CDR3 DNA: TGCGCCAGCAGCCAAGTCCCGAGGGGAGGTCAGCCCCAGCATTTT.

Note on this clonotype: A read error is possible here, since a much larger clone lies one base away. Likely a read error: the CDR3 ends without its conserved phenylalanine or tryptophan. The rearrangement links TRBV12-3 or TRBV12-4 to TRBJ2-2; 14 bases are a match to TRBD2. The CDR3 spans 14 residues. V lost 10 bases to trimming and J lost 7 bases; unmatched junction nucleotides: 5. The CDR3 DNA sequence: TGTGCCACCCAAGGGACTAGCGGGAGCGGGGAGCTGTTTGTT. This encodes CATQGTSGSGELFV.

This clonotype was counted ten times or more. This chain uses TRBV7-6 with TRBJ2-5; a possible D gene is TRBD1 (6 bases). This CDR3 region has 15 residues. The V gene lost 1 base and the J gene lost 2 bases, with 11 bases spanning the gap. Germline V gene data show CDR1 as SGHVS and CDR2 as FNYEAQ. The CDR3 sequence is CASSLEWGTQETQYF. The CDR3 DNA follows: TGTGCCAGCAGCTTAGAGTGGGGGACACAAGAGACCCAGTACTTC.

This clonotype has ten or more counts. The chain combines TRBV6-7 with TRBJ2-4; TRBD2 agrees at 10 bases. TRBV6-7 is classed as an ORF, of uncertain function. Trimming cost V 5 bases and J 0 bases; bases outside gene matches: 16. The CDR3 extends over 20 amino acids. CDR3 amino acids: CASSAASGRISVEAKNIQYF. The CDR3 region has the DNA TGTGCCAGCAGTGCCGCTAGCGGGAGAATCTCAGTGGAAGCCAAAAACATTCAGTACTTC.

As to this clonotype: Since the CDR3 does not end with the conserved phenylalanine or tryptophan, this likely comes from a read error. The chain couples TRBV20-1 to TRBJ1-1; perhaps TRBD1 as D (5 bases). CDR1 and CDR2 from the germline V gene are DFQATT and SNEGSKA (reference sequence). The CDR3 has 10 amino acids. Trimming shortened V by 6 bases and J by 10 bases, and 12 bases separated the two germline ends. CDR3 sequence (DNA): TGCAGTGCAAGGACCGGGGGAGCTTTCTTG. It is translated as CSARTGGAFL.

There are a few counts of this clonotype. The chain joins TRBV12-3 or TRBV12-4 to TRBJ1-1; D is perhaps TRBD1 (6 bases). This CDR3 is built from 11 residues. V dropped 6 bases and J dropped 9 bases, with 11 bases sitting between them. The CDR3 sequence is CASRGTGQAFF. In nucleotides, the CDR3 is TGTGCCAGCAGGGGCACAGGGCAAGCTTTCTTT.

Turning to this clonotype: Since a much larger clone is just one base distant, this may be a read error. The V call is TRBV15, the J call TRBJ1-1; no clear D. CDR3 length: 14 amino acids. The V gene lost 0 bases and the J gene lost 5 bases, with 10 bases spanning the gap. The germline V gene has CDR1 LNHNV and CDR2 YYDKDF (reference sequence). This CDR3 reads CATSRDLLGTEAFF. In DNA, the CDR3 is TGTGCCACCAGCAGAGATTTATTGGGGACTGAAGCTTTCTTT.

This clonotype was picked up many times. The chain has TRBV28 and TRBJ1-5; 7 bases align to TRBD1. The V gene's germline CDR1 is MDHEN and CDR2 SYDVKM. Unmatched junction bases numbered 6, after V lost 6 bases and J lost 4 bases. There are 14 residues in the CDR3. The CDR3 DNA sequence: TGTGCCAGCAGCTCGGACAGGCCTAATCAGCCCCAGCATTTT. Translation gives CASSSDRPNQPQHF.

The CDR3 DNA sequence: TGTGCCAGCAGGCCGTCAGGGGGCGCGTCTCAGCCCCAGCATTTT. As protein: CASRPSGGASQPQHF. This chain links TRBV28 with TRBJ1-5; 8 bases agree with TRBD1. The CDR3 extends over 15 amino acids. The germline V gene has CDR1 MDHEN and CDR2 SYDVKM. V trimming: 6 bases; J trimming: 6 bases; junction bases outside the gene matches: 10.

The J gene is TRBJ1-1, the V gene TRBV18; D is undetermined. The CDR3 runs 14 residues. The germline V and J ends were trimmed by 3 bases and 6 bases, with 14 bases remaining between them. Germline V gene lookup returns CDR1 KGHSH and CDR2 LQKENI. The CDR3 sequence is CASSPREESPEAFF. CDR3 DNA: TGTGCCAGCTCACCTCGGGAGGAGTCCCCTGAAGCTTTCTTT. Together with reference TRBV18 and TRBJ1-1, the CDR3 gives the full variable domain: NAGVMQNPRHLVRRRGQEARLRCSPMKGHSHVYWYRQLPEEGLKFMVYLQKENIIDESGMPKERFSAEFPKEGPSILRIQQVVRGDSAAYFCASSPREESPEAFFGQGTRLTVV.

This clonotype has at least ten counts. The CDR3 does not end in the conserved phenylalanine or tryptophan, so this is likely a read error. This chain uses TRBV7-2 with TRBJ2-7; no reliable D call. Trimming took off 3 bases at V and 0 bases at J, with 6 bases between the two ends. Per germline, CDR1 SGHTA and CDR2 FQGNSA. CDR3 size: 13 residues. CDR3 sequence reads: CASSLELSYEQYL. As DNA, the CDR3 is TGTGCCAGCAGCTTGGAGCTCTCCTACGAGCAGTACCTC.

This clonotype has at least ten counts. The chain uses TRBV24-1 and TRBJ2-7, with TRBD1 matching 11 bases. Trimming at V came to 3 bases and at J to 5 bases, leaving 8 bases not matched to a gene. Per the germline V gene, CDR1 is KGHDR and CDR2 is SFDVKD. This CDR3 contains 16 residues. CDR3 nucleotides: TGTGCCACCAGTGATAGGACAGGGGGCGCTTCCCACGAGCAGTACTTC. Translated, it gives CATSDRTGGASHEQYF.

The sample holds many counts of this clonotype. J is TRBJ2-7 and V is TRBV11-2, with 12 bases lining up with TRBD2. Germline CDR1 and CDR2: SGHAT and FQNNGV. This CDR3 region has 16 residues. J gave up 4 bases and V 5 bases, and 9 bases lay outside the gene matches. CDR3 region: CASSPPGGLAGYEQYF. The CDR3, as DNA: TGTGCCAGCAGCCCCCCCGGCGGACTAGCGGGGTACGAGCAGTACTTC.

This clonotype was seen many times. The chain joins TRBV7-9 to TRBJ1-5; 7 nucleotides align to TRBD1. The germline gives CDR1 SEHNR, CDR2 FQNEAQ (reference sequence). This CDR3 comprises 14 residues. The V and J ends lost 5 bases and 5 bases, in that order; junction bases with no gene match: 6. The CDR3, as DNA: TGTGCCAGCAGCCCCTGGGACAGTGATCAGCCCCAGCATTTT. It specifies CASSPWDSDQPQHF. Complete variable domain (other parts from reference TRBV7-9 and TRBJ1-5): DTGVSQNPRHKITKRGQNVTFRCDPISEHNRLYWYRQTLGQGPEFLTYFQNEAQLEKSRLLSDRFSAERPKGSFSTLEIQRTEQGDSAMYLCASSPWDSDQPQHFGDGTRLSIL.